What follows describes a single T cell receptor (beta chain). The antigen remains unidentified. This sample is part of a study of vaccination and CD4 T cells after COVID-19. Once obtained from cultured CD4+ T cells, the DNA was sequenced using the Oncomine TCR Beta short-read assay. TCRdb fed the PCR reads into MiXCR, producing one record per CDR3 protein. The sample shows more than 10,000 distinct CDR3 sequences, roughly half of them seen only once. Noted treatment: roughly 10-day PBMC culture with coronavirus spike peptide pools or control peptides (ViraFEST assay). V dropped 5 bases and J dropped 7 bases, with 27 bases sitting between them. The CDR3 is made up of 17 amino acids. Germline CDR1 reads DFQATT; CDR2 reads SNEGSKA (reference sequence).

V gene TRBV20-1 combines with J gene TRBJ2-1, with D perhaps TRBD1 or TRBD2 (5 bases each). The specimen sequenced was CD4+ T cells from blood, cultured in vitro. The sequence derives from a human donor who had recovered from COVID-19. The CDR3 spells CSAHKIGAVGGRNEQFF. The DNA for the CDR3 is TGCAGTGCTCACAAGATCGGGGCGGTTGGGGGAAGGAATGAGCAGTTCTTC.